This TCR beta chain comes out of a study of T cell responses to AZD1222 COVID-19 vaccine. CDR1 is MNHEY, CDR2 SVGAGI, per germline. The CDR3 has 15 amino acids. Losses at the gene ends were 5 bases for V and 3 bases for J; bases not matched to a gene: 6. Comments on this clone: Its antigen is undetermined.

Sequencing was performed with immunoSEQ multiplex PCR; in TCRdb, only in-frame clones are kept and a portion is missing. The repertoire includes about 42,000 clones, 80% to 85% of them detected once, and roughly 18% sits in the top ten. Overall study results and limits: Repertoires in all cases were sampled only once the peak T cell response had passed. White British donors predominated, females outnumbered males, and clonal diversity was possibly underestimated.

Here the sequenced sample was peripheral blood, taken 28 days after the second AZD1222 dose. This TCR was recovered from an adult who received the AZD1222 COVID-19 vaccine. This sequence joins TRBV6-5 and TRBJ1-5; TRBD1 matches at 8 bases. For the CDR3, the DNA is TGTGCCAGCAGTCCCGGACAGGGCCTCAATCAGCCCCAGCATTTT. This sequence encodes CASSPGQGLNQPQHF.